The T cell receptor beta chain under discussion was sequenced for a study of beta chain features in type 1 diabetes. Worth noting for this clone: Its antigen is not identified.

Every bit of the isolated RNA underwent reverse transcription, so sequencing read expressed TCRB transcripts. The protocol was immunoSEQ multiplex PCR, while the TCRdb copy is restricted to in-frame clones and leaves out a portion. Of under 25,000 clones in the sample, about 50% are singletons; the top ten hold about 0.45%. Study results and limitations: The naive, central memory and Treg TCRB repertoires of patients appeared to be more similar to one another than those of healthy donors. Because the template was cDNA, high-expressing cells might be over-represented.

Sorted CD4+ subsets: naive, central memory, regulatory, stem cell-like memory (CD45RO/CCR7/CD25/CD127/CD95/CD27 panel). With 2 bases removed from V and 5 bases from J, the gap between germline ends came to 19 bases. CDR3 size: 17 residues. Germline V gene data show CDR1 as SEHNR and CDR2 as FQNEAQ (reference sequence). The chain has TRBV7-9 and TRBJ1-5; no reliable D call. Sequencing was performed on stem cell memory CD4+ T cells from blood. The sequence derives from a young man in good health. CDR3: CASSLSRGGYLDQPQHF. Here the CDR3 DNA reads TGTGCCAGCAGCTTATCCCGGGGAGGGTATCTGGATCAGCCCCAGCATTTT.